This entry is about one TCR beta chain. The data belong to a study of T cell responses to AZD1222 COVID-19 vaccine. Germline CDR1 reads SGHAT; CDR2 reads FQNNGV. CDR3 length: 15 amino acids. V was clipped by 2 bases and J by 2 bases, with 7 bases between them. Clones were sequenced by immunoSEQ multiplex PCR, and TCRdb holds only the in-frame ones, with some missing. This table holds tens of thousands of clones, 89% found once. The receptor comes from an adult who received the AZD1222 COVID-19 vaccine. This chain joins TRBV11-2 and TRBJ2-6; D gene unclear. The sample in question was peripheral blood, obtained 28 days after the second AZD1222 dose. The CDR3 DNA follows: TGTGCCAGCAGCTTACAGGCCGCTGGGGCCAACGTCCTGACTTTC. Translating gives CASSLQAAGANVLTF.